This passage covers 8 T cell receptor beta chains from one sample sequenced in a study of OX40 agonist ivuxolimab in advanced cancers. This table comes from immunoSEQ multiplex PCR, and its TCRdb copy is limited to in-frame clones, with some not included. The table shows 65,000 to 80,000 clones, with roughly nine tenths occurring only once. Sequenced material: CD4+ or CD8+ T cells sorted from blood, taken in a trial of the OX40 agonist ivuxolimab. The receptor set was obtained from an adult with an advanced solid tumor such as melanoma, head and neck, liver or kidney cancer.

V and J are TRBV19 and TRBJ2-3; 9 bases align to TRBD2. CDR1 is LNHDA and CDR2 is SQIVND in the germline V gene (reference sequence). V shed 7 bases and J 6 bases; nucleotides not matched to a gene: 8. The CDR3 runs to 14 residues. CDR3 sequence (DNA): TGTGCCAGTACTCTAGCGGGGTACGAGGATACGCAGTATTTT. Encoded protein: CASTLAGYEDTQYF.

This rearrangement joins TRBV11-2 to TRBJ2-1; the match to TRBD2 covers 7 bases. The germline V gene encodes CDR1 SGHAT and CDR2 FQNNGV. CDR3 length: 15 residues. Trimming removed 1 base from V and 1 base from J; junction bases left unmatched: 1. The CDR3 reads CASSLGGSSYNEQFF. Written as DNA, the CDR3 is TGTGCCAGCAGCTTAGGCGGGAGTTCCTACAATGAGCAGTTCTTC.

The CDR3 protein is CASSRPGQGPNTEAFF. The CDR3 DNA is TGTGCCAGCAGTCGCCCGGGACAGGGACCGAACACTGAAGCTTTCTTT. The gene calls are TRBV27 and TRBJ1-1; 9 positions agree with TRBD1. The CDR3 is made up of 16 amino acids. Germline CDR1 and CDR2: MNHEY and SMNVEV (reference sequence). Trimming at V came to 5 bases and at J to 1 base, leaving 8 bases not matched to a gene.

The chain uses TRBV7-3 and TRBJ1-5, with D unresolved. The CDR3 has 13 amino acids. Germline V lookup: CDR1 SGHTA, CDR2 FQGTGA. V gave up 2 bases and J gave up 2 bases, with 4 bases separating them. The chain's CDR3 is CASSLGRNQPQHF. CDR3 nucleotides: TGTGCCAGCAGCTTAGGGCGCAATCAGCCCCAGCATTTT.

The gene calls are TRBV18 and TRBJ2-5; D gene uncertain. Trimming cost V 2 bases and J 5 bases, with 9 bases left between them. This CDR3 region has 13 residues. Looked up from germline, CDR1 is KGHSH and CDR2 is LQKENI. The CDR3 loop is CASSPGLAETQYF. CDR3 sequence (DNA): TGTGCCAGCTCACCAGGGCTTGCGGAGACCCAGTACTTC.

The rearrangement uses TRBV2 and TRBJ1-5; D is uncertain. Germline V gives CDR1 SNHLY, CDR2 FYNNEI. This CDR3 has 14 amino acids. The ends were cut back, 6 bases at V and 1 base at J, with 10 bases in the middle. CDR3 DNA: TGTGCCAGCAGGGGCGAGGTAAGCAATCAGCCCCAGCATTTT. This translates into CASRGEVSNQPQHF.

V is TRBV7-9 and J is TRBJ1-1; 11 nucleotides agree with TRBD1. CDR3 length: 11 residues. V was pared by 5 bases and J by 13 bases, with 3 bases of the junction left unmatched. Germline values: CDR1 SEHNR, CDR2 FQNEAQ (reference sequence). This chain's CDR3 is CASSPGQGDFF. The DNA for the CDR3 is TGTGCCAGCAGCCCGGGACAGGGGGATTTCTTT.

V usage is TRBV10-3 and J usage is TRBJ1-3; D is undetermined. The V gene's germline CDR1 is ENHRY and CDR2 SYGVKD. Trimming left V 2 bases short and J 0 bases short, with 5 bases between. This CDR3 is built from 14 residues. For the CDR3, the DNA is TGTGCCATCAGTGAGACCTACTCTGGAAACACCATATATTTT. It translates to CAISETYSGNTIYF.